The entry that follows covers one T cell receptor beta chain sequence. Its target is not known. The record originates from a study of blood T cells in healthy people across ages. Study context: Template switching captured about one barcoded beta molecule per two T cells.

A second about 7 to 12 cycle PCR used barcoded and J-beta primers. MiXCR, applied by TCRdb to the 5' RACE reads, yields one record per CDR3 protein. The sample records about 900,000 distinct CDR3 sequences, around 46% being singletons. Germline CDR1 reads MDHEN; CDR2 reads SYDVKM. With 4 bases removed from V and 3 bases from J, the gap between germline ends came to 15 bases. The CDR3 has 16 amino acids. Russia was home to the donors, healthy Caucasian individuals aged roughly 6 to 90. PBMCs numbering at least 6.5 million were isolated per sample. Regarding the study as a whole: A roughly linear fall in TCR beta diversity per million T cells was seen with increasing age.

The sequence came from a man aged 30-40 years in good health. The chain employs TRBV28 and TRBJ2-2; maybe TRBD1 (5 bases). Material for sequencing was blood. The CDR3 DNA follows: TGTGCCAGCAGTTCCGAAGGGGCGCAAGACACCGGGGAGCTGTTTTTT. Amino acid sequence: CASSSEGAQDTGELFF.